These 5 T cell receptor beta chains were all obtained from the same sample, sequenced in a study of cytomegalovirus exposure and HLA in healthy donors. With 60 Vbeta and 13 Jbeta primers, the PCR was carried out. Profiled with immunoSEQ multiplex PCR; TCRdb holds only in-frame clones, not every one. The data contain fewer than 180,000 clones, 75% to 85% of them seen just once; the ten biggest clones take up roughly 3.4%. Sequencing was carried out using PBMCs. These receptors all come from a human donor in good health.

The CDR3 loop is CASSLYRVVGETQYF. The CDR3 nucleotides read TGTGCCAGCAGCTTGTACAGGGTGGTGGGAGAGACCCAGTACTTC. V and J are TRBV5-6 and TRBJ2-5, with D tentatively TRBD1 (6 bases). Looked up from germline, CDR1 is SGHDT and CDR2 is YYEEEE. The CDR3 length is 15 residues. V was shortened by 1 base and J by 4 bases, with 14 bases between the two germline ends.

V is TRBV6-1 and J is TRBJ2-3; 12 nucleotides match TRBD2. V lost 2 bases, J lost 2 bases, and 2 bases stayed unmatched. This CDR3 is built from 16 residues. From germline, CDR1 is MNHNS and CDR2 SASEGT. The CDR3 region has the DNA TGTGCCAGCAGTGAACTAGCGGGAGGGCTCACAGATACGCAGTATTTT. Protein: CASSELAGGLTDTQYF.

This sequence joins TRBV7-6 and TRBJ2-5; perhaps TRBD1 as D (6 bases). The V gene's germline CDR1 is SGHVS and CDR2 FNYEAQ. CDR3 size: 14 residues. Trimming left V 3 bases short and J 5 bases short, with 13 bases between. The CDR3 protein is CASSFGRGWETQYF. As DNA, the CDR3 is TGTGCCAGCAGCTTCGGCAGGGGTTGGGAGACCCAGTACTTC.

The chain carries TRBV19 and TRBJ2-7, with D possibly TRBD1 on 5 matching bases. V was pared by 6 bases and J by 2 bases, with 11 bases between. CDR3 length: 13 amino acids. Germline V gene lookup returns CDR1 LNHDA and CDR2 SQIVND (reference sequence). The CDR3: CASSQQVTYEQYF. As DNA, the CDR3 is TGTGCCAGTAGCCAACAGGTGACCTACGAGCAGTACTTC.

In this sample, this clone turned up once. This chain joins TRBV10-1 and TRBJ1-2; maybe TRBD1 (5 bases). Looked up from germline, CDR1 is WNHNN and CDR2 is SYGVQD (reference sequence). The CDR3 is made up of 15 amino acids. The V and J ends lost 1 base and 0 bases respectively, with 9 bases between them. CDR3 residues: CASSEFTGPNYGYTF. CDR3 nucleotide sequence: TGCGCCAGCAGTGAGTTTACAGGACCTAACTATGGCTACACCTTC.